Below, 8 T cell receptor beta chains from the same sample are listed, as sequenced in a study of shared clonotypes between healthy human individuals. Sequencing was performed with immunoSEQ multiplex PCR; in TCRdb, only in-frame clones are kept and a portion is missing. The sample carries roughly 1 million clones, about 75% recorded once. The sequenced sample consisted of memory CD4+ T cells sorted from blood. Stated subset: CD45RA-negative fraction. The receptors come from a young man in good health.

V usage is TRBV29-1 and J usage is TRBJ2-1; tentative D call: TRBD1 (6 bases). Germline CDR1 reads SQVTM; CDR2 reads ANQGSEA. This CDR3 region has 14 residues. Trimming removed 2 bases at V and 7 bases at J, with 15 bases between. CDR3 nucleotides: TGCAGCGTTGAATCCCCACAGGGCAGGAATGAGCAGTTCTTC. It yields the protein CSVESPQGRNEQFF.

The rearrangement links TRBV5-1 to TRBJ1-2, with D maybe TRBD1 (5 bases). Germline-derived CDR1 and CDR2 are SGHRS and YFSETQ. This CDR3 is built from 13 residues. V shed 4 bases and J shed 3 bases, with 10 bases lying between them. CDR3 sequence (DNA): TGCGCCAGCAGCGAGTCCAGGGACTATGGCTACACCTTC. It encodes CASSESRDYGYTF.

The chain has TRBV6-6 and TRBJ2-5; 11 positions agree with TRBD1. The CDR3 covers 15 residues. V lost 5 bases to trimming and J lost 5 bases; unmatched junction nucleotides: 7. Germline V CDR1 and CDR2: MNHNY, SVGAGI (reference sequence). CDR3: CASSRTGGMGETQYF. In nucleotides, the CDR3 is TGTGCCAGCAGTAGGACAGGGGGCATGGGGGAGACCCAGTACTTC.

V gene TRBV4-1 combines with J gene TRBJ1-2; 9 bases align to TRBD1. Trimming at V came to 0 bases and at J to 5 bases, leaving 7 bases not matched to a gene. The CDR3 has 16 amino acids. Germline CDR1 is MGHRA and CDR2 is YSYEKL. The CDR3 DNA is TGCGCCAGCAGCCAAGATGTCGGGACAGGGAGATATGGCTACACCTTC. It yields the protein CASSQDVGTGRYGYTF.

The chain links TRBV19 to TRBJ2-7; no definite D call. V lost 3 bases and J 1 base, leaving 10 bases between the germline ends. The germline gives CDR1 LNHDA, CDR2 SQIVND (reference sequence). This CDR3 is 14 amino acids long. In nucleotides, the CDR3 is TGTGCCAGTAGTATGATTTACAAGTCCTACGAGCAGTACTTC. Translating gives CASSMIYKSYEQYF. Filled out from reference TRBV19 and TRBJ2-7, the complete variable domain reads DGGITQSPKYLFRKEGQNVTLSCEQNLNHDAMYWYRQDPGQGLRLIYYSQIVNDFQKGDIAEGYSVSREKKESFPLTVTSAQKNPTAFYLCASSMIYKSYEQYFGPGTRLTVT.

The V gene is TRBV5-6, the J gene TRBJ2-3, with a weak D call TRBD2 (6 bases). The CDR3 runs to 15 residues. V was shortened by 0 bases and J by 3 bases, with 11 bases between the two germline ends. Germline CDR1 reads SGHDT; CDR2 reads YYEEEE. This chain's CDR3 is CASSLDSGGTDTQYF. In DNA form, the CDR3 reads TGTGCCAGCAGCTTGGATAGCGGAGGGACAGATACGCAGTATTTT.

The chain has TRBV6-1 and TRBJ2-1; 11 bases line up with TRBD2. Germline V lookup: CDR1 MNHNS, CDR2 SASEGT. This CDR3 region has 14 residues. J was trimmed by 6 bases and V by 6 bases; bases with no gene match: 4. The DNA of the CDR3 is TGTGCCAGCAGCTTGGGACTAGCGGTCAATGAGCAGTTCTTC. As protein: CASSLGLAVNEQFF.

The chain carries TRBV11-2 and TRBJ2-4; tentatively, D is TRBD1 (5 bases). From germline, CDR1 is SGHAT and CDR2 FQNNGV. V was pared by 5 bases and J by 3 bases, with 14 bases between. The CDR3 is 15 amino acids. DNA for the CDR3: TGTGCCAGCAGCGCCAGACAGCTAGGCAAAAACATTCAGTACTTC. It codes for CASSARQLGKNIQYF.